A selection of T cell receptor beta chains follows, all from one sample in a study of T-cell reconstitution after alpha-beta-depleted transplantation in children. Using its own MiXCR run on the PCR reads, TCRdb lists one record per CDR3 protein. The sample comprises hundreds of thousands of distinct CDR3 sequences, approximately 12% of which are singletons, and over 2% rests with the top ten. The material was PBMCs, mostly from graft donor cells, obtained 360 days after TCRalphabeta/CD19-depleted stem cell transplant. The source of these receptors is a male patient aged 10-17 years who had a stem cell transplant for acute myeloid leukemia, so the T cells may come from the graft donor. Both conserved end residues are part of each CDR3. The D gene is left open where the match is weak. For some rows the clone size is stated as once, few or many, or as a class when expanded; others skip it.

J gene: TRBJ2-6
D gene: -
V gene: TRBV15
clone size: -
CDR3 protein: CATSRAPVGHRSGANVLTF
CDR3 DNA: TGTGCCACCAGCAGGGCCCCCGTCGGACACCGCTCTGGGGCCAACGTCCTGACTTTC

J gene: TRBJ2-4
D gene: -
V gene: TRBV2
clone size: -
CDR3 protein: CASSLEGVNIQYF
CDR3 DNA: TGTGCCAGCAGTTTGGAGGGGGTAAACATTCAGTACTTC

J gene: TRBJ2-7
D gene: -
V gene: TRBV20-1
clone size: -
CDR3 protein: CSARDPAGPYYEQYF
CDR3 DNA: TGCAGTGCTAGAGATCCCGCGGGGCCGTACTACGAGCAGTACTTC

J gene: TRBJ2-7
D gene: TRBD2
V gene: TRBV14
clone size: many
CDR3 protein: CASSQVSGSEQYF
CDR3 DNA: TGTGCCAGCAGCCAAGTTAGCGGGAGTGAGCAGTACTTC

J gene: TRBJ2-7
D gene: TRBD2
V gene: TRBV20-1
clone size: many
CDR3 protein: CSALLAGGSYEQYF
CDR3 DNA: TGCAGCGCTCTACTAGCGGGAGGGTCGTACGAGCAGTACTTC

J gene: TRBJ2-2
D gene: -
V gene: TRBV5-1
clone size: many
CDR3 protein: CASSWPPGRLNTGELFF
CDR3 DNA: TGCGCCAGCAGCTGGCCCCCAGGGCGTCTTAACACCGGGGAGCTGTTTTTT

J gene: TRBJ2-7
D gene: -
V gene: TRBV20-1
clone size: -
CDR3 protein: CSAYRGSEQYF
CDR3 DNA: TGCAGTGCCTACCGGGGTTCCGAGCAGTACTTC

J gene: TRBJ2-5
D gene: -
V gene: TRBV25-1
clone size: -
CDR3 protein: CASSESGTGVETQYF
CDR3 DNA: TGTGCCAGCAGTGAATCGGGGACTGGGGTAGAGACCCAGTACTTC

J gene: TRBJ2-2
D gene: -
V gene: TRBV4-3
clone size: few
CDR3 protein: CASSQLGLNGELFF
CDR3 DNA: TGCGCCAGCAGCCAACTCGGACTAAACGGGGAGCTGTTTTTT

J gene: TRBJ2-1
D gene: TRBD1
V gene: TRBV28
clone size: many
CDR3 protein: CASSFSGQGLHNEQFF
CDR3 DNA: TGTGCCAGCAGTTTCTCGGGACAGGGTCTTCACAATGAGCAGTTCTTC

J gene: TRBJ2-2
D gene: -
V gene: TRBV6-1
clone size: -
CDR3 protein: CASSLQGGSAGELFF
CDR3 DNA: TGTGCCAGCAGTCTCCAAGGTGGTAGCGCCGGGGAGCTGTTTTTT

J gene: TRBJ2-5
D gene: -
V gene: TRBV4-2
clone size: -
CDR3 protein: CASSQAVDFQETQYF
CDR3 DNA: TGTGCCAGCAGCCAAGCTGTGGACTTCCAAGAGACCCAGTACTTC

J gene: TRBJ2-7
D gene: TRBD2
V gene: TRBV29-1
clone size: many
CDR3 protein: CSVEAGTSVHEQYF
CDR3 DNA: TGCAGCGTTGAAGCCGGGACTAGCGTCCACGAGCAGTACTTC

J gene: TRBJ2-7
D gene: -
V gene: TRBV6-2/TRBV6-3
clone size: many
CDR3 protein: CASSYFEYEQYF
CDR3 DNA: TGTGCCAGCAGTTATTTTGAGTACGAGCAGTACTTC

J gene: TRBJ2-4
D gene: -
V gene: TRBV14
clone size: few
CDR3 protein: CASSRYREGENNIQYF
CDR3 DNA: TGTGCCAGCAGCCGATACCGAGAGGGGGAGAATAACATTCAGTACTTC

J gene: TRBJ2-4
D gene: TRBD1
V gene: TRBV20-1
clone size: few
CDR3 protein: CSAPRGEGAGGLLAKNIQYF
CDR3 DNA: TGCAGTGCTCCCCGAGGAGAGGGGGCTGGGGGATTACTAGCCAAAAACATTCAGTACTTC

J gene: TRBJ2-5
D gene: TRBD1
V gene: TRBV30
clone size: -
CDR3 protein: CAWDRGEGETQYF
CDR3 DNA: TGTGCCTGGGACAGGGGGGAAGGAGAGACCCAGTACTTC

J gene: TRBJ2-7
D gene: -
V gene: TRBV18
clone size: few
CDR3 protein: CASSPFGSPYEQYF
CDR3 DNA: TGTGCCAGCTCACCATTCGGCAGTCCCTACGAGCAGTACTTC

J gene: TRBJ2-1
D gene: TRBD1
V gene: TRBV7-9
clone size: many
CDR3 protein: CASSQGGQVLNEQFF
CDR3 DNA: TGTGCCAGCAGCCAGGGCGGACAGGTACTCAATGAGCAGTTCTTC

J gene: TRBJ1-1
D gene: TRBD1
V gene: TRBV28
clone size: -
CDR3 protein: CATSPRTGLNTEAFF
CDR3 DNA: TGTGCCACCTCCCCCCGGACAGGGCTGAACACTGAAGCTTTCTTT

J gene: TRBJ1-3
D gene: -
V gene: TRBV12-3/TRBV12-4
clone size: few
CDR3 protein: CASSFVPTHGNTIYF
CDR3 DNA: TGTGCCAGCAGTTTCGTGCCGACACATGGAAACACCATATATTTT

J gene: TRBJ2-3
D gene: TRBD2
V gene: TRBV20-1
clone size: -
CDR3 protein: CSRAGTTDTQYF
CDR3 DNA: TGCAGCCGAGCGGGGACCACAGATACGCAGTATTTT

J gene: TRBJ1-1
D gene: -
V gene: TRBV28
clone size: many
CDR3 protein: CASSPPGGFEAFF
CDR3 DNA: TGTGCCAGCAGCCCACCGGGGGGGTTCGAAGCTTTCTTT

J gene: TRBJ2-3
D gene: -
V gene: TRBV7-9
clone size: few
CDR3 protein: CASSLVVGGTDTQYF
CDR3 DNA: TGTGCCAGCAGCTTAGTGGTAGGGGGCACAGATACGCAGTATTTT

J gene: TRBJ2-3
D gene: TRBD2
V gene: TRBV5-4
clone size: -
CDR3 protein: CASSWGLAGGQDTQYF
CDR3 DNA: TGTGCCAGCAGCTGGGGACTAGCGGGAGGGCAAGATACGCAGTATTTT

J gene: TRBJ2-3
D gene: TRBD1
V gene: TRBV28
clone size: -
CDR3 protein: CASSFGQGDTDTQYF
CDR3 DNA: TGTGCCAGCAGTTTCGGACAGGGGGACACAGATACGCAGTATTTT

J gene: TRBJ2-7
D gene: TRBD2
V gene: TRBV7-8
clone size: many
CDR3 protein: CASSLAGTRIEQYF
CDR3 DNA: TGTGCCAGCAGCCTAGCGGGGACGAGGATAGAGCAGTACTTC

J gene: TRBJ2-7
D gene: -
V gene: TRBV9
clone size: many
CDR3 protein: CASSVDLGEQYF
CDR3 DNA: TGTGCCAGCAGCGTAGATTTGGGCGAGCAGTACTTC

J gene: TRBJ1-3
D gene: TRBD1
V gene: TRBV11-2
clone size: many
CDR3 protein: CASSSRDSSAGNTIYF
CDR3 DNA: TGTGCCAGCAGCTCCCGGGACAGCTCAGCCGGAAACACCATATATTTT

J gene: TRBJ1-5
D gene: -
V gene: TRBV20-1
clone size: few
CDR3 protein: CSARVGVGNQPQHF
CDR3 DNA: TGCAGTGCTAGAGTCGGGGTCGGCAATCAGCCCCAGCATTTT

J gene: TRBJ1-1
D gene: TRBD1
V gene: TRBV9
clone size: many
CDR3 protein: CASSDGDRGEAFF
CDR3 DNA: TGTGCCAGCAGCGATGGGGACAGGGGCGAAGCTTTCTTT

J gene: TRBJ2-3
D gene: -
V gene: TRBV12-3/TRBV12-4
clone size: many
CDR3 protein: CASAWRTTGPDTQYF
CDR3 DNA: TGTGCCAGCGCCTGGAGGACCACGGGCCCAGATACGCAGTATTTT